This T cell receptor (beta chain) was documented in a study of blood T cell repertoires in COVID-19. Study-wide context: Samples taken during acute and convalescent COVID-19 were collected in the United States, Italy and Spain. T cells, B-cell-depleted T cells, or PBMCs supplied cDNA or gDNA.

In the authors' methods: Reference gene primer amplification gave nucleated cell count estimates. Only in-frame clones appear in the TCRdb table, and some are missing; sequencing was by immunoSEQ multiplex PCR. V and J calls and clone size are copied from that table; D and trimming were computed from the DNA. The sample lists around 150,000 clones, roughly four fifths occurring once. The CDR3 runs to 14 residues. The germline V and J ends were trimmed by 3 bases and 4 bases, with 12 bases remaining between them. Germline CDR1 LNHDA, CDR2 SQIVND (reference sequence). The origin of this receptor is a woman older than 75 in a cohort sampled during active or convalescent COVID-19. The sample comprised peripheral blood. This rearrangement joins TRBV19 to TRBJ1-2; D remains unclear. This chain's CDR3 is CASSIPGNFYGYTF. Here the CDR3 DNA reads TGTGCCAGTAGTATCCCCGGGAATTTCTATGGCTACACCTTC.